This T cell receptor (beta chain) was documented in a study of OX40 agonist ivuxolimab in advanced cancers. Study-level background: It was ivuxolimab, an agonistic anti-OX40 (CD134) antibody, that patients were treated with. Ivuxolimab was delivered to patients intravenously every 2 weeks at doses spanning 0.01 to 10 mg/kg. Study-wide results and limits: CD4+ and CD8+ T cells in blood underwent clonal expansion by week 6 at 0.1 to 3.0 mg/kg. CD8+ T cells were the subset that, on average, had more expanded clones than CD4+.

To note about this clone: Its antigen is currently unknown.

Germline V CDR1 and CDR2: MNHEY, SMNVEV (reference sequence). The CDR3 length is 15 residues. The V gene end was trimmed by 2 bases and the J gene end by 2 bases; junction bases not matched to a gene: 2. Method: immunoSEQ multiplex PCR; TCRdb's copy keeps in-frame clones and lacks some. Counted here are about 120,000 clones, 80% to 90% occurring once; the ten biggest clones make up 0.55% to 0.7%. Source: CD4+ or CD8+ T cells sorted from blood, taken in a trial of the OX40 agonist ivuxolimab. The receptor comes from an adult with an advanced solid tumor such as melanoma, head and neck, liver or kidney cancer. The chain uses TRBV27 and TRBJ1-5, with 8 bases identical to TRBD1. CDR3 protein: CASSLVGQGNQPQHF. The CDR3 nucleotides read TGTGCCAGCAGTTTAGTGGGACAGGGCAATCAGCCCCAGCATTTT.